The T cell receptor (beta chain) described here comes from a study of T cell responses to AZD1222 COVID-19 vaccine. CDR3 length: 14 residues. Per the germline V gene, CDR1 is MNHEY and CDR2 is SVGAGI. V gave up 6 bases and J gave up 6 bases, with 15 bases separating them. The assay was immunoSEQ multiplex PCR, and TCRdb's table has in-frame clones only and misses some. In the table there are more than 100,000 clones, approximately 92% of which are singletons. Sequencing was performed on peripheral blood, taken on day 0 of AZD1222 vaccination. V usage is TRBV6-5 and J usage is TRBJ2-1, with unresolved D. This clonotype was obtained from an adult in good health. The CDR3 sequence: CASSPPLSSNEQFF. CDR3 coding DNA: TGTGCCAGCAGCCCCCCTCTCTCTTCCAATGAGCAGTTCTTC.